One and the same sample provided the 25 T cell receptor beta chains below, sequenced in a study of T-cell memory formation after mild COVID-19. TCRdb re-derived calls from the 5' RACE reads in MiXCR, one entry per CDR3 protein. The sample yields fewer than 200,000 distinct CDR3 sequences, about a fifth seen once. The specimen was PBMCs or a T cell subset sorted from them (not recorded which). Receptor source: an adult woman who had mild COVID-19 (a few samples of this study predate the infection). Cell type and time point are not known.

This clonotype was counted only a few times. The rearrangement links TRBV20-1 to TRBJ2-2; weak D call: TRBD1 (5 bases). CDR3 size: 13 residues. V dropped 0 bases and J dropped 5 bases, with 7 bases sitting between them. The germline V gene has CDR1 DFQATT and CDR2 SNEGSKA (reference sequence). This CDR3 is CSARDGATGELFF. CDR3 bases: TGCAGTGCTAGAGATGGGGCTACCGGGGAGCTGTTTTTT.

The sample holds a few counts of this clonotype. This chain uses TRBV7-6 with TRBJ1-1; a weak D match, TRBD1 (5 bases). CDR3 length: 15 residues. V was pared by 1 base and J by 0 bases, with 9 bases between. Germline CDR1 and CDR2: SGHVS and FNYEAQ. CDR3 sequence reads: CASSLVGVLNTEAFF. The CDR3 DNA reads TGTGCCAGCAGCTTAGTGGGGGTTCTGAACACTGAAGCTTTCTTT.

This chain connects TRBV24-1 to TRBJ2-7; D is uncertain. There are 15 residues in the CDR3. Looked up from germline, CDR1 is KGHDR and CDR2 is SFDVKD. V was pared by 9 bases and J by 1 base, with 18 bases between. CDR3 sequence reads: CATSAGVLGSYEQYF. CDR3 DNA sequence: TGTGCCACCTCGGCCGGCGTCCTGGGGTCCTACGAGCAGTACTTC.

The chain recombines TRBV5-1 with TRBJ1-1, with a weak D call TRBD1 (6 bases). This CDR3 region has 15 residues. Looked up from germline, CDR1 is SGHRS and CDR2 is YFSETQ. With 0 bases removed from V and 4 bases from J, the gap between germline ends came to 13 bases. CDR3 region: CASSLGWGAFTEAFF. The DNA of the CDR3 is TGCGCCAGCAGCTTGGGATGGGGGGCCTTCACTGAAGCTTTCTTT.

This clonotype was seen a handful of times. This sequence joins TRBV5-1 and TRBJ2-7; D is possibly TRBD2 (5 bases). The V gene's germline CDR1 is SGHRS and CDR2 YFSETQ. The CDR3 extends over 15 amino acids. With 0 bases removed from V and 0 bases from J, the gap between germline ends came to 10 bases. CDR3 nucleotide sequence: TGCGCCAGCAGCTTGGTTCCGGGAAGCTCCTACGAGCAGTACTTC. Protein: CASSLVPGSSYEQYF.

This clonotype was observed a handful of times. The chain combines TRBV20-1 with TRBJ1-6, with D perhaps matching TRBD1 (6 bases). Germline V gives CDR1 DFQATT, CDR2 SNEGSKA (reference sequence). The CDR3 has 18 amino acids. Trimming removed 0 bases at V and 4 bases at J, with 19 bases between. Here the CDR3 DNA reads TGCAGTGCTAGAGACCCGGGACACCTCCATTATTATAATTCACCCCTCCACTTT. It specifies CSARDPGHLHYYNSPLHF.

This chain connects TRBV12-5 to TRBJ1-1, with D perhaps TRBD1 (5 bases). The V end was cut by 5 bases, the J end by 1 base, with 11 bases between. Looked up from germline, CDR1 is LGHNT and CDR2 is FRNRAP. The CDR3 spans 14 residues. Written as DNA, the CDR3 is TGTGCTAGTGGTCTCCAGGGCCCGAACACTGAAGCTTTCTTT. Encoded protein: CASGLQGPNTEAFF.

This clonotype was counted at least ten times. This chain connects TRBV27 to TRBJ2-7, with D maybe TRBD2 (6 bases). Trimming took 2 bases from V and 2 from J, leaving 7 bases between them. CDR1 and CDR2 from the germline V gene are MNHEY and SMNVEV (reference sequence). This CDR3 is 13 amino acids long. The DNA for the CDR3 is TGTGCCAGCAGTTTAGCGGGGCCCTACGAGCAGTACTTC. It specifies CASSLAGPYEQYF.

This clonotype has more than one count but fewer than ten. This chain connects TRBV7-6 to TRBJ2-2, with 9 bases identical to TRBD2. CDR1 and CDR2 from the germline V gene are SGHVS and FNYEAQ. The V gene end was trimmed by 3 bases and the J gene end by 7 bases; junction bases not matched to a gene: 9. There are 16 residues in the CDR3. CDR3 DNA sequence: TGTGCCAGCAGCTTTGGCGGGGGGGCTCTCAGCGGGGAGCTGTTTTTT. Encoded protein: CASSFGGGALSGELFF.

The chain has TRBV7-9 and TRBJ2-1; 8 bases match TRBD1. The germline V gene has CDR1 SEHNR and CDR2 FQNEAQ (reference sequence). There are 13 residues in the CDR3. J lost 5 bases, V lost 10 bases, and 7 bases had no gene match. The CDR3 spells CATRETGDNEQFF. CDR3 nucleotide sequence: TGTGCCACCCGCGAGACAGGGGACAATGAGCAGTTCTTC.

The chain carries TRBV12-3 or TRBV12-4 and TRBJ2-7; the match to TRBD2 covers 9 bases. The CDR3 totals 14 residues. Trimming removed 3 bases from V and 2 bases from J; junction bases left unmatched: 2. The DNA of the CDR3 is TGTGCCAGCAGTTTGTTAGCGGGAGCCTACGAGCAGTACTTC. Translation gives CASSLLAGAYEQYF.

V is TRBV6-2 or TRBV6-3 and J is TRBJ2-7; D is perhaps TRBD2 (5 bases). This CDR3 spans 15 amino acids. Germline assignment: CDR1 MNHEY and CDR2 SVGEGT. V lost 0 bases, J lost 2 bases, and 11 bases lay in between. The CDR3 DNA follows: TGTGCCAGCAGTTACTCAGGGCCGGGGACCTACGAGCAGTACTTC. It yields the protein CASSYSGPGTYEQYF.

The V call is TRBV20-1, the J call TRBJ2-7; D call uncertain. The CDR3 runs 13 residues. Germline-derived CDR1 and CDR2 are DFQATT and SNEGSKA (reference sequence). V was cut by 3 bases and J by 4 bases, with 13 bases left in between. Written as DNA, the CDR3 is TGCAGTGCTAGTACGACCCTGTCTTACGAGCAGTACTTC. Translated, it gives CSASTTLSYEQYF.

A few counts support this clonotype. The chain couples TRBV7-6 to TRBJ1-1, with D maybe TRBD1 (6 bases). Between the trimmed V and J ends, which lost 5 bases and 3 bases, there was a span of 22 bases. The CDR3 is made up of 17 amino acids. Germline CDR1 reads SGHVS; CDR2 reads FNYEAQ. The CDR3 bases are TGTGCCAGCAGCCAAAAATCCGGAGTGACAGGACACACTGAAGCTTTCTTT. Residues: CASSQKSGVTGHTEAFF.

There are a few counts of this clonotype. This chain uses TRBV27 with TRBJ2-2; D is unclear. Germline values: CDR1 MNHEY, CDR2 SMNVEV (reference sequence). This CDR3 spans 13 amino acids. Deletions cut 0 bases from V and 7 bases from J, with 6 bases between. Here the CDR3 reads CASSLSRVGELFF. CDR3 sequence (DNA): TGTGCCAGCAGTTTATCTCGGGTCGGGGAGCTGTTTTTT.

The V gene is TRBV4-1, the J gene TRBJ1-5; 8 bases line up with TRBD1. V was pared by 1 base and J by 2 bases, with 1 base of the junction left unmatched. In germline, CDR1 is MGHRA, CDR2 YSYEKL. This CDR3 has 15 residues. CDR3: CASSQAGQGNQPQHF. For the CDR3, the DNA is TGCGCCAGCAGCCAAGCGGGACAGGGCAATCAGCCCCAGCATTTT.

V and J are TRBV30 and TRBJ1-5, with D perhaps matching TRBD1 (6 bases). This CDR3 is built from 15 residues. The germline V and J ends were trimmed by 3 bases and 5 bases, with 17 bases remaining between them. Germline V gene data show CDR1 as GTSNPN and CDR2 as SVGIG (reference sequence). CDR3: CAWSDGQFTYQPQHF. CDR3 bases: TGTGCCTGGAGCGATGGACAGTTCACCTATCAGCCCCAGCATTTT. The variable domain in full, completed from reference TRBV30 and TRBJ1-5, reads SQTIHQWPATLVQPVGSPLSLECTVEGTSNPNLYWYRQAAGRGLQLLFYSVGIGQISSEVPQNLSASRPQDRQFILSSKKLLLSDSGFYLCAWSDGQFTYQPQHFGDGTRLSIL.

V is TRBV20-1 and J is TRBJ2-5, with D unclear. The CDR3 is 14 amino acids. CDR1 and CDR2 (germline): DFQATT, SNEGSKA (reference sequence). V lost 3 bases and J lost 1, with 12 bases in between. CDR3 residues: CSASFADVQETQYF. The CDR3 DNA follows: TGCAGTGCTAGCTTTGCCGACGTCCAAGAGACCCAGTACTTC.

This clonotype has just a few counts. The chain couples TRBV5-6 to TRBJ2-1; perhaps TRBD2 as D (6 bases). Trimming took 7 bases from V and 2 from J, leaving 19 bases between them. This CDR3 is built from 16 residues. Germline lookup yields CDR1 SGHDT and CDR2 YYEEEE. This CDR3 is CASVPRSGRTYNEQFF. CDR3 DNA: TGTGCCAGCGTCCCCCGGAGCGGGCGTACCTACAATGAGCAGTTCTTC.

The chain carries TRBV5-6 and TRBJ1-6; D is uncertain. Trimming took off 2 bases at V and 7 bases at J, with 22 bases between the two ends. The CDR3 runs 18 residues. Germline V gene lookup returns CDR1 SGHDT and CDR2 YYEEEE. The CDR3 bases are TGTGCCAGCAGCTTAGCCCACGTCTCGGGATTGGGGAATTCACCCCTCCACTTT. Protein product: CASSLAHVSGLGNSPLHF.

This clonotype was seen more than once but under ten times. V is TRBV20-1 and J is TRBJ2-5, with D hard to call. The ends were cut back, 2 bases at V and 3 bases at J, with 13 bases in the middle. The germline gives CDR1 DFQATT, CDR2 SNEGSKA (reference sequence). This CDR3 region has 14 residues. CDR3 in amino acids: CSARSGIVKETQYF. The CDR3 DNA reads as TGCAGTGCTAGATCTGGAATAGTAAAAGAGACCCAGTACTTC.

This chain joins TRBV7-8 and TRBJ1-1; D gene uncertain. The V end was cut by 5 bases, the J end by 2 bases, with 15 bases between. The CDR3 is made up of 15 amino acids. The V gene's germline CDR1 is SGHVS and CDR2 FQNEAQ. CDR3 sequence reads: CASSTRPDYNTEAFF. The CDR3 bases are TGTGCCAGCAGCACCAGGCCCGATTATAACACTGAAGCTTTCTTT.

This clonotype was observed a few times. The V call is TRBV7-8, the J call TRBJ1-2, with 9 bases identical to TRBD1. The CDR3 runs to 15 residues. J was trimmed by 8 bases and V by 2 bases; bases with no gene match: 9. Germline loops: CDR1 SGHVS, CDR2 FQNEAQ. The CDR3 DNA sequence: TGTGCCAGCAGCTTAATTTGGGACAGGGAGGAAGGCTACACCTTC. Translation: CASSLIWDREEGYTF.

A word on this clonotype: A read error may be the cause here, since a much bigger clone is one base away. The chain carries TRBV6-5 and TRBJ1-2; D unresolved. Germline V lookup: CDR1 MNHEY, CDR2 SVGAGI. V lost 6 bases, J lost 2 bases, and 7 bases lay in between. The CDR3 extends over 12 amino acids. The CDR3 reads CASSLDNYGYTF. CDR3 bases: TGTGCCAGCAGCCTGGACAACTATGGCTACACCTTC.

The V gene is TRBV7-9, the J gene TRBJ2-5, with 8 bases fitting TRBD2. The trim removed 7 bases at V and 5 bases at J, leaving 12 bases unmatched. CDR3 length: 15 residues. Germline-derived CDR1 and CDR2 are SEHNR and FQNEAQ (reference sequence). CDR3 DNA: TGTGCCAGCACCGTAAGGACTAGCCCGGGGGAGACCCAGTACTTC. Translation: CASTVRTSPGETQYF.